This passage covers 29 T cell receptor beta chains from one sample sequenced in a study of Graves' ophthalmopathy and Graves' hyperthyroidism. TCR beta CDR3 amplification used RNA transcripts. RT-PCR with HTBI primers came first, then second-round multiplex PCR. TCRdb re-called the multiplex PCR reads through MiXCR, storing one row per CDR3 protein. The table has 400,000 to 450,000 distinct CDR3 sequences, 20% to 25% seen once; the top ten hold 3%. The sample comprised peripheral blood. The source of these receptors is a woman aged 18-30 years with stable Graves' hyperthyroidism.

This clonotype was seen at least ten times. The gene calls are TRBV6-1 and TRBJ2-3; D gene unclear. Trimming took 4 bases from V and 0 from J, leaving 5 bases between them. Germline CDR1 is MNHNS and CDR2 is SASEGT. The CDR3 contains 13 residues. The CDR3 DNA reads as TGTGCCAGCAGTGGTCTCAGCACAGATACGCAGTATTTT. Its translation is CASSGLSTDTQYF.

Many counts were recorded for this clonotype. The chain recombines TRBV30 with TRBJ1-1, with no clear D. In germline, CDR1 is GTSNPN, CDR2 SVGIG (reference sequence). The CDR3 has 13 residues. V was shortened by 0 bases and J by 5 bases, with 10 bases between the two germline ends. CDR3 residues: CAWSVAGRTEAFF. CDR3 bases: TGTGCCTGGAGTGTGGCAGGACGGACTGAAGCTTTCTTT. Variable domain in full (rest from reference TRBV30 and TRBJ1-1): SQTIHQWPATLVQPVGSPLSLECTVEGTSNPNLYWYRQAAGRGLQLLFYSVGIGQISSEVPQNLSASRPQDRQFILSSKKLLLSDSGFYLCAWSVAGRTEAFFGQGTRLTVV.

This clonotype was recorded many times. The genes are TRBV12-3 or TRBV12-4 and TRBJ1-1; D ambiguous. V was clipped by 5 bases and J by 5 bases, with 18 bases between them. CDR3 size: 15 residues. CDR3 residues: CASSPQPGGRTEAFF. CDR3 DNA: TGTGCCAGCAGTCCCCAACCGGGAGGTAGGACTGAAGCTTTCTTT.

This clonotype was counted at least ten times. The chain employs TRBV24-1 and TRBJ1-1; D unresolved. Germline loops: CDR1 KGHDR, CDR2 SFDVKD. CDR3 length: 13 amino acids. Trimming removed 3 bases at V and 0 bases at J, with 4 bases between. CDR3 residues: CATSDSVNTEAFF. In nucleotides, the CDR3 is TGTGCCACCAGTGATAGTGTGAACACTGAAGCTTTCTTT.

This clonotype was found many times. J is TRBJ1-1 and V is TRBV28; 8 positions match TRBD1. There are 14 residues in the CDR3. Losses at the gene ends were 5 bases for V and 11 bases for J; bases not matched to a gene: 13. Germline V gene lookup returns CDR1 MDHEN and CDR2 SYDVKM. CDR3 in amino acids: CASSTIDRGQRAFF. The CDR3 nucleotides read TGTGCCAGCAGTACCATCGACAGGGGCCAGCGGGCTTTCTTT.

V and J are TRBV6-1 and TRBJ2-5; weak D call: TRBD2 (5 bases). Trimming cost V 8 bases and J 1 base, with 14 bases left between them. CDR1 is MNHNS, CDR2 SASEGT, per germline. The CDR3 consists of 14 residues. The DNA of the CDR3 is TGTGCCAGCGGACTCCAGTCGGGCCAAGAGACCCAGTACTTC. This sequence encodes CASGLQSGQETQYF.

This clonotype showed up many times. The chain has TRBV27 and TRBJ1-1; 9 nucleotides match TRBD1. The CDR3 is made up of 17 amino acids. The trim removed 3 bases at V and 5 bases at J, leaving 13 bases unmatched. Germline values: CDR1 MNHEY, CDR2 SMNVEV (reference sequence). The CDR3 DNA follows: TGTGCCAGCAGTTTTACACCCCGGACAGGGGAGGAAACTGAAGCTTTCTTT. Amino acid sequence: CASSFTPRTGEETEAFF.

The chain couples TRBV12-3 or TRBV12-4 to TRBJ1-3; D is unclear. The CDR3 length is 16 residues. V was clipped by 6 bases and J by 4 bases, with 19 bases between them. The CDR3 loop is CASSPAPAVLGNTIYF. CDR3 DNA sequence: TGTGCCAGCAGCCCCGCTCCGGCCGTGTTGGGAAACACCATATATTTT.

This clonotype has ten or more counts. The chain has TRBV6-1 and TRBJ1-3, with D unresolved. This CDR3 is 13 amino acids long. Looked up from germline, CDR1 is MNHNS and CDR2 is SASEGT. V lost 7 bases and J lost 3, with 10 bases in between. The CDR3 sequence: CASNQAGGNTIYF. The CDR3 DNA is TGTGCCAGCAACCAGGCGGGTGGAAACACCATATATTTT.

The chain links TRBV20-1 to TRBJ1-3; possibly TRBD1 for D (5 bases). CDR1 is DFQATT, CDR2 SNEGSKA, per germline (reference sequence). Trimming stripped 0 bases from V and 0 bases from J, with 18 bases between. The CDR3 is 18 amino acids. CDR3 DNA: TGCAGTGCTAGAGATCTTTCTGCCGGGGCAGTCTCTGGAAACACCATATATTTT. Translating it yields CSARDLSAGAVSGNTIYF.

This chain links TRBV12-3 or TRBV12-4 with TRBJ1-1, with a tentative D call TRBD1 (5 bases). The CDR3 is 13 amino acids. With 7 bases removed from V and 0 bases from J, the gap between germline ends came to 9 bases. In DNA form, the CDR3 reads TGTGCCAGCACCTGGACACTGAACACTGAAGCTTTCTTT. Amino acid sequence: CASTWTLNTEAFF.

This clonotype has a handful of counts. CDR3 amino acids: CASSHVSWTSETQYF. The CDR3 DNA follows: TGTGCCAGCAGTCACGTTAGTTGGACCTCGGAGACCCAGTACTTC. The chain employs TRBV6-2 or TRBV6-3 and TRBJ2-5; D is unclear. The CDR3 contains 15 residues. Deletions cut 5 bases from V and 5 bases from J, with 18 bases between. CDR1 and CDR2 (germline): MNHEY, SVGEGT.

This clonotype was picked up many times. The chain joins TRBV6-2 or TRBV6-3 to TRBJ1-1, with 10 bases aligning to TRBD1. The CDR3 loop spans 14 amino acids. Germline V CDR1 and CDR2: MNHEY, SVGEGT. The V and J ends lost 0 bases and 10 bases, in that order; junction bases with no gene match: 5. The CDR3 reads CASSYSGQGLSAFF. The CDR3 DNA reads as TGTGCCAGCAGTTACTCGGGACAGGGGCTATCAGCTTTCTTT.

This clonotype appeared a few times. The V gene is TRBV7-9, the J gene TRBJ1-3; D call uncertain. CDR1 is SEHNR, CDR2 FQNEAQ, per germline (reference sequence). The CDR3 consists of 13 residues. Trimming stripped 5 bases from V and 5 bases from J, with 10 bases between. CDR3 in amino acids: CASSPDGRNTIYF. In nucleotides, the CDR3 is TGTGCCAGCAGCCCCGACGGAAGAAACACCATATATTTT.

V gene TRBV6-5 combines with J gene TRBJ2-7; D might be TRBD2 (6 bases). Germline assignment: CDR1 MNHEY and CDR2 SVGAGI. The germline V and J ends were trimmed by 3 bases and 0 bases, with 12 bases remaining between them. The CDR3 has 15 amino acids. As DNA, the CDR3 is TGTGCCAGCAGTTATAGCGGTTATAGCTCCTACGAGCAGTACTTC. It is translated as CASSYSGYSSYEQYF.

This clonotype was found many times. The chain recombines TRBV6-5 with TRBJ1-1; the D is unclear. V dropped 2 bases and J dropped 3 bases, with 10 bases sitting between them. The CDR3 runs to 14 residues. Per the germline V gene, CDR1 is MNHEY and CDR2 is SVGAGI. DNA of the CDR3: TGTGCCAGCAGTTACCTGGTTAGGGACACTGAAGCTTTCTTT. Protein sequence: CASSYLVRDTEAFF.

This clonotype was observed at least ten times. The chain is built from TRBV6-1 and TRBJ2-7; D call uncertain. Trimming stripped 7 bases from V and 2 bases from J, with 15 bases between. The CDR3 totals 14 residues. CDR1 is MNHNS, CDR2 SASEGT, per germline. DNA of the CDR3: TGTGCCAGCACCCCCGGGCGAGGCACCTACGAGCAGTACTTC. This encodes CASTPGRGTYEQYF.

The V and J genes are TRBV3-1 and TRBJ2-4, with TRBD2 as a possible D gene (5 bases). Germline V gives CDR1 LGHDT, CDR2 YNNKEL (reference sequence). The CDR3 is 13 amino acids. With 6 bases removed from V and 9 bases from J, the gap between germline ends came to 15 bases. In nucleotides, the CDR3 is TGTGCCAGCAGGTCCAGCTTAGCGAGCATTCAGTACTTC. Residues: CASRSSLASIQYF.

In its sample, this clonotype was seen a few times. The V and J genes are TRBV20-1 and TRBJ2-2; 14 bases match TRBD2. Per the germline V gene, CDR1 is DFQATT and CDR2 is SNEGSKA (reference sequence). V gave up 6 bases and J gave up 4 bases; unmatched junction bases: 10. The CDR3 spans 17 residues. The CDR3 DNA follows: TGCAGTGCCGGACTGGGACTAGCGGGGGATGTCACCGGGGAGCTGTTTTTT. This sequence encodes CSAGLGLAGDVTGELFF.

The chain has TRBV7-3 and TRBJ2-6, with TRBD1 as a possible D gene (5 bases). V lost 6 bases and J 0 bases, leaving 9 bases between the germline ends. CDR3 length equals 15 residues. The germline gives CDR1 SGHTA, CDR2 FQGTGA. The CDR3 DNA is TGTGCCAGCAGACCGACAGACTCTGGGGCCAACGTCCTGACTTTC. The encoded protein is CASRPTDSGANVLTF.

The chain joins TRBV2 to TRBJ1-5; D might be TRBD1 (5 bases). The CDR3 totals 13 residues. In germline, CDR1 is SNHLY, CDR2 FYNNEI. Trimming took 6 bases from V and 10 from J, leaving 16 bases between them. CDR3 in DNA: TGTGCCAGCAGCCAACTATCAGGGAGCCCCCAGCATTTT. Protein sequence: CASSQLSGSPQHF.

This clonotype was observed a few times. The J gene is TRBJ2-5, the V gene TRBV9; D is undetermined. V was shortened by 0 bases and J by 5 bases, with 8 bases between the two germline ends. CDR1 is SGDLS and CDR2 is YYNGEE in the germline V gene. This CDR3 has 13 amino acids. The CDR3 nucleotides read TGTGCCAGCAGCGTAGAATCCCGCGAGACCCAGTACTTC. Translation: CASSVESRETQYF. Based on the CDR3 plus reference TRBV9 and TRBJ2-5, the full variable domain is DSGVTQTPKHLITATGQRVTLRCSPRSGDLSVYWYQQSLDQGLQFLIQYYNGEERAKGNILERFSAQQFPDLHSELNLSSLELGDSALYFCASSVESRETQYFGPGTRLLVL.

The chain joins TRBV20-1 to TRBJ2-7, with 7 positions matching TRBD1. The germline V gene has CDR1 DFQATT and CDR2 SNEGSKA (reference sequence). J gave up 2 bases and V 2 bases, and 6 bases lay outside the gene matches. The CDR3 sequence is 14 residues long. CDR3 in DNA: TGCAGTGCTAGACGATGGGACAGAACCTACGAGCAGTACTTC. This sequence encodes CSARRWDRTYEQYF.

This clonotype has at least ten counts. The rearrangement uses TRBV10-2 and TRBJ1-5; D is possibly TRBD1 (5 bases). Trimming took 5 bases from V and 0 from J, leaving 11 bases between them. In germline, CDR1 is WSHSY, CDR2 SAAADI. This CDR3 region has 15 residues. The CDR3 reads CASSPGIYSNQPQHF. For the CDR3, the DNA is TGCGCCAGCAGTCCAGGGATCTATAGCAATCAGCCCCAGCATTTT.

This clonotype has a count of ten or more. CDR3 amino acids: CASSEGDSYEQYF. The CDR3 DNA is TGTGCCAGCAGTGAAGGGGACTCCTACGAGCAGTACTTC. The chain recombines TRBV6-1 with TRBJ2-7; D gene uncertain. The CDR3 is 13 amino acids. Germline CDR1 and CDR2: MNHNS and SASEGT. Deletions cut 1 base from V and 0 bases from J, with 4 bases between.

As concerns this clonotype: A much larger clone sits a single nucleotide away, making a read error possible. Since no conserved phenylalanine or tryptophan closes the CDR3, a read error is the likely cause. This chain links TRBV3-1 with TRBJ1-3; D remains unclear. Germline lookup yields CDR1 LGHDT and CDR2 YNNKEL (reference sequence). Trimming took off 4 bases at V and 0 bases at J, with 7 bases between the two ends. The CDR3 is 14 amino acids. The CDR3 DNA follows: TGTGCCAGCAGCCCGAGTGTCTCTGGAAACACCATATATTAT. Translating gives CASSPSVSGNTIYY.

This clonotype was detected ten times or more. V and J are TRBV19 and TRBJ2-7; 10 bases align to TRBD2. CDR1 is LNHDA, CDR2 SQIVND, per germline (reference sequence). Trimming took 1 base from V and 4 from J; bases not matched to a gene: 1. There are 14 residues in the CDR3. This CDR3 reads CASSIASGSYEQYF. The DNA for the CDR3 is TGTGCCAGTAGTATAGCTAGCGGGAGTTACGAGCAGTACTTC.

The J gene is TRBJ1-2, the V gene TRBV20-1; D not certain. Germline V gene data show CDR1 as DFQATT and CDR2 as SNEGSKA (reference sequence). Between the trimmed V and J ends, which lost 6 bases and 3 bases, there was a span of 11 bases. The CDR3 loop spans 12 amino acids. Here the CDR3 reads CSATQGHYGYTF. The CDR3 coding sequence is TGCAGTGCCACTCAAGGACACTATGGCTACACCTTC.

This clonotype was detected many times. The V and J genes are TRBV12-3 or TRBV12-4 and TRBJ1-6; D remains ambiguous. The CDR3 runs to 17 residues. V lost 4 bases, J lost 1 base, and 14 bases lay in between. CDR3 loop: CASSSGVEESYNSPLHF. Written as DNA, the CDR3 is TGTGCCAGCAGTTCTGGGGTAGAGGAATCCTATAATTCACCCCTCCACTTT.